Following are 6 T cell receptor beta chains from one sample sequenced in a study of blood T cell repertoires in COVID-19. Assay: immunoSEQ multiplex PCR; the TCRdb copy retains only in-frame clones and omits some. The table records around 290,000 clones, more than 70% of them present only once. Specimen: peripheral blood. The receptors originated from a woman aged 50 to 60 who had recovered from COVID-19.

The J gene is TRBJ2-5, the V gene TRBV6-2 or TRBV6-3; the match to TRBD2 covers 7 bases. Germline V lookup: CDR1 MNHEY, CDR2 SVGEGT. V gave up 4 bases and J gave up 4 bases; unmatched junction bases: 12. This CDR3 comprises 16 residues. CDR3 protein: CASSSPTSAVGETQYF. The CDR3 coding sequence is TGTGCCAGCAGTTCCCCAACTAGCGCGGTCGGAGAGACCCAGTACTTC.

The J gene is TRBJ2-1, the V gene TRBV15; 10 bases map to TRBD1. After removal of 5 bases from V and 6 bases from J, the junction contained 1 base not matched to a gene. CDR3 length equals 13 residues. CDR1 and CDR2 from the germline V gene are LNHNV and YYDKDF (reference sequence). Written as DNA, the CDR3 is TGTGCCACCAGCGGGACAGGGGTCAATGAGCAGTTCTTC. It translates to CATSGTGVNEQFF.

The genes are TRBV27 and TRBJ1-3; 7 bases are shared with TRBD1. The V gene's germline CDR1 is MNHEY and CDR2 SMNVEV (reference sequence). Losses at the gene ends were 5 bases for V and 2 bases for J; bases not matched to a gene: 3. CDR3 length: 14 amino acids. CDR3 region: CASSPDRPGNTIYF. For the CDR3, the DNA is TGTGCCAGCAGTCCGGACAGGCCTGGAAACACCATATATTTT.

The V gene is TRBV28, the J gene TRBJ1-1; weak D call: TRBD1 (6 bases). The CDR3 runs 14 residues. CDR1 and CDR2 from the germline V gene are MDHEN and SYDVKM. The V end was cut by 5 bases, the J end by 1 base, with 11 bases between. CDR3 bases: TGTGCCAGCAGTGCCCCGGACAGGAACACTGAAGCTTTCTTT. The encoded protein is CASSAPDRNTEAFF.

The chain links TRBV19 to TRBJ2-1; 9 bases are a match to TRBD2. CDR1 LNHDA and CDR2 SQIVND come from the germline V gene (reference sequence). J was trimmed by 0 bases and V by 3 bases; bases with no gene match: 9. The CDR3 consists of 18 residues. CDR3 DNA: TGTGCCAGTAGTATTCTAGCGGGGCCTTCGGGCTCCTACAATGAGCAGTTCTTC. Its translation: CASSILAGPSGSYNEQFF.

The V gene is TRBV19, the J gene TRBJ2-5; TRBD2 might be the D (6 bases). The germline CDR1 and CDR2 sequences are LNHDA and SQIVND (reference sequence). Trimming removed 5 bases from V and 5 bases from J, with 15 bases in between. CDR3 length: 14 residues. CDR3: CASSSTGVWETQYF. In nucleotides, the CDR3 is TGTGCCAGTAGTTCGACGGGAGTGTGGGAGACCCAGTACTTC.